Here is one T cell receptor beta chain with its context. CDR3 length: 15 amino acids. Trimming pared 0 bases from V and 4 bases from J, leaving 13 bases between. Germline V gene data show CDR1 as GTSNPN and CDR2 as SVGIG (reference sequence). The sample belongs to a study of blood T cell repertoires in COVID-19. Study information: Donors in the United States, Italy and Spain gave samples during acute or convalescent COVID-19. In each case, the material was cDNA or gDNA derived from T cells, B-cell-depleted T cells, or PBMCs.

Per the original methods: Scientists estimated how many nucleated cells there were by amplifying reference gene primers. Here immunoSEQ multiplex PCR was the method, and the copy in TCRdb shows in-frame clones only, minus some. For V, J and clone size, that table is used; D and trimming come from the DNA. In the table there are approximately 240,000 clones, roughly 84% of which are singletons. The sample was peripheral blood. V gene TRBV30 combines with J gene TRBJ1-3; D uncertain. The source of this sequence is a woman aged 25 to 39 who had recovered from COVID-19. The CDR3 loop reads CAWSVRLLAGNTIYF. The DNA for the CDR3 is TGTGCCTGGAGTGTACGTCTGCTAGCGGGAAACACCATATATTTT.